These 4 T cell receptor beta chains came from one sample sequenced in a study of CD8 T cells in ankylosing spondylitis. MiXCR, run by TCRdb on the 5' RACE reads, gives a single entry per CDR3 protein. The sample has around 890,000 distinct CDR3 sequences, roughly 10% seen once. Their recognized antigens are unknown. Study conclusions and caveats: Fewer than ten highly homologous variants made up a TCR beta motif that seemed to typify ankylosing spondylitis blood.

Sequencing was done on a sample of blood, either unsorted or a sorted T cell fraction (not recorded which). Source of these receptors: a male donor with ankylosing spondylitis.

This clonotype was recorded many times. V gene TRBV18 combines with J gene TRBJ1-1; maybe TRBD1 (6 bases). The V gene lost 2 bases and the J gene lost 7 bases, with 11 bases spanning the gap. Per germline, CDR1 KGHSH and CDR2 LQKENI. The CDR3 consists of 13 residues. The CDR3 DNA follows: TGTGCCAGCTCACCATCCCAGGGGCTTGAAGCTTTCTTT. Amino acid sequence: CASSPSQGLEAFF.

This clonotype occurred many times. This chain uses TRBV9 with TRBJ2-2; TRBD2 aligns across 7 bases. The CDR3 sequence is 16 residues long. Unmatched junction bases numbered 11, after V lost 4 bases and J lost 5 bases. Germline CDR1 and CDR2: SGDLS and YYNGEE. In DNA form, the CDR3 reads TGTGCCAGCAGCCCTCCGTCCCGGGGGGTAACCGGGGAGCTGTTTTTT. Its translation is CASSPPSRGVTGELFF.

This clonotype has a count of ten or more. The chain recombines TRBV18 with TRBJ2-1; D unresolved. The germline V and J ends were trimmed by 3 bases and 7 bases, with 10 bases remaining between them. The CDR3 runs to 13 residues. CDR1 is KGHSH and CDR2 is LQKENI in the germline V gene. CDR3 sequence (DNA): TGTGCCAGCTCACCCTACGGTGGGAATGAGCAGTTCTTC. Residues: CASSPYGGNEQFF.

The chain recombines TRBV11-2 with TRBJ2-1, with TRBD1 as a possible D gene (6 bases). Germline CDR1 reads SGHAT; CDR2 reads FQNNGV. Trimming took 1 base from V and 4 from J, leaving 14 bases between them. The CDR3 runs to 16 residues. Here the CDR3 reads CASSLGAGETYNEQFF. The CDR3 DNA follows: TGTGCCAGCAGCTTAGGGGCAGGGGAAACTTACAATGAGCAGTTCTTC.